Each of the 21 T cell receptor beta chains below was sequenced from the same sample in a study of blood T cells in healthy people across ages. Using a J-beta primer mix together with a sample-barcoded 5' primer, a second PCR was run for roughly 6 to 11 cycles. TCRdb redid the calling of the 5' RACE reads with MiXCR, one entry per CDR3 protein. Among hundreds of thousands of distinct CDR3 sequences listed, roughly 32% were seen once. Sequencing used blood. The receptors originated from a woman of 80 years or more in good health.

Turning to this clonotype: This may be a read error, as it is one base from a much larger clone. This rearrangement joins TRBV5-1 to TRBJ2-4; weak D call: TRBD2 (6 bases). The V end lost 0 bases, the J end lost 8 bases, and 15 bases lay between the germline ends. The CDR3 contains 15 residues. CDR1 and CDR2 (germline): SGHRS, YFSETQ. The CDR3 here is CASSLGGDDWDIQYF. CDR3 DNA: TGCGCCAGCAGCTTGGGGGGGGACGATTGGGACATTCAGTACTTC.

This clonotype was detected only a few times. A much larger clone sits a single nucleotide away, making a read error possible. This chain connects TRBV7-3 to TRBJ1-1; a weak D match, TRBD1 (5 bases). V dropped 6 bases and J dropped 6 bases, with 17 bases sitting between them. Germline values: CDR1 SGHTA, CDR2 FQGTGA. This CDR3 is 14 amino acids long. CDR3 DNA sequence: TGTGCCAGCAGGCTAACCGGGACTTGGGCTGAAGCTTTCTTT. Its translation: CASRLTGTWAEAFF. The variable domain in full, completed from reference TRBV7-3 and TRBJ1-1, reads GAGVSQTPSNKVTEKGKYVELRCDPISGHTALYWYRQSLGQGPEFLIYFQGTGAADDSGLPNDRFFAVRPEGSVSTLKIQRTERGDSAVYLCASRLTGTWAEAFFGQGTRLTVV.

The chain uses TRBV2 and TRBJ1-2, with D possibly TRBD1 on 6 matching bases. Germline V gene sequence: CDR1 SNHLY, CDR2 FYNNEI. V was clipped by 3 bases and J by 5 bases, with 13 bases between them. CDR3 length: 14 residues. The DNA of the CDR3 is TGTGCCAGCAGTGAGTTGGGGGCCCTATATGGCTACACCTTC. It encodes CASSELGALYGYTF. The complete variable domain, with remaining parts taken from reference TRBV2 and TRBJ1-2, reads EPEVTQTPSHQVTQMGQEVILRCVPISNHLYFYWYRQILGQKVEFLVSFYNNEISEKSEIFDDQFSVERPDGSNFTLKIRSTKLEDSAMYFCASSELGALYGYTFGSGTRLTVV.

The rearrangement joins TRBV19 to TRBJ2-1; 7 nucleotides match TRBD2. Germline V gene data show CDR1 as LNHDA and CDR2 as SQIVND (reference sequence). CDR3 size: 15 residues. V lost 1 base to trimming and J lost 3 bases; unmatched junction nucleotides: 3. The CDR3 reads CASSIAQRGYNEQFF. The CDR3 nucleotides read TGTGCCAGTAGTATAGCCCAGCGGGGCTACAATGAGCAGTTCTTC.

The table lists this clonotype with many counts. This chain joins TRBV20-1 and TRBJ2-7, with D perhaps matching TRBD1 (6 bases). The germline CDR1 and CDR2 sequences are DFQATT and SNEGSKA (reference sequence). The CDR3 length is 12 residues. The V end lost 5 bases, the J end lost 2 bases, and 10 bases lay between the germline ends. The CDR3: CSALRQAYEQYF. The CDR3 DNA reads TGCAGTGCTCTCCGACAGGCCTACGAGCAGTACTTC.

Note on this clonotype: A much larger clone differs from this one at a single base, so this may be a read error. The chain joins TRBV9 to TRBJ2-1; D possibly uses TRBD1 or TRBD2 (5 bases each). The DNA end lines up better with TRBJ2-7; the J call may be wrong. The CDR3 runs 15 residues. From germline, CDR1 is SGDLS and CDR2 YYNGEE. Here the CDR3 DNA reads TGTGCCAGCAGCGTAGCCACGGGGCGCTACAATGAGCAGTACTTC. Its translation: CASSVATGRYNEQYF.

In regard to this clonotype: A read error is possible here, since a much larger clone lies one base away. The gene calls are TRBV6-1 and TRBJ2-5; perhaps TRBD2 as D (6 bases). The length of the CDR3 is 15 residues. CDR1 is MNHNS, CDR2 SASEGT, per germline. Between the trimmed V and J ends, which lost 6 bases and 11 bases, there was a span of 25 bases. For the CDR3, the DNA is TGTGCCAGCAGGAGACTAGGAGAATATAACAATGAGCAGTACTTC. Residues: CASRRLGEYNNEQYF.

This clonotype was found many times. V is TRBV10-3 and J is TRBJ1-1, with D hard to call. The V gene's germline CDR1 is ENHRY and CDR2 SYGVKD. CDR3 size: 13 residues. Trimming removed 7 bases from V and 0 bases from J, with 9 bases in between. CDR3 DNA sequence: TGTGCCATCAAGCCAGGAGTGAACACTGAAGCTTTCTTT. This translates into CAIKPGVNTEAFF.

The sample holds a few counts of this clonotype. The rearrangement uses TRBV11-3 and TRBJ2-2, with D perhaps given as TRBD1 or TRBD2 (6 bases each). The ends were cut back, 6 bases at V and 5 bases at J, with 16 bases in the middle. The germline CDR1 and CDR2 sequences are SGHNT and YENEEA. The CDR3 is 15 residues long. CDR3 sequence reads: CASSSATGATGELFF. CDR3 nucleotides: TGTGCCAGCAGTTCTGCAACGGGGGCAACCGGGGAGCTGTTTTTT.

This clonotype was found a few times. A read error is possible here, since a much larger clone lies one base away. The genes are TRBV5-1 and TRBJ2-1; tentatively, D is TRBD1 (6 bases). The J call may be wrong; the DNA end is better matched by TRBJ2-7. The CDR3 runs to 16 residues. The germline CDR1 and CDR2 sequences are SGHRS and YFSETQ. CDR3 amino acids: CASSSWTASSYNEQYF. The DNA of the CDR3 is TGCGCCAGCAGCTCGTGGACAGCGAGCTCCTACAATGAGCAGTACTTC.

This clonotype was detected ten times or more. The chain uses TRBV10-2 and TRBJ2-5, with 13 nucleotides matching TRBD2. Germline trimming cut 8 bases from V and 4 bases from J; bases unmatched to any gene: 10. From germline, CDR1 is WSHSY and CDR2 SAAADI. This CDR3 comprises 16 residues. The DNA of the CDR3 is TGCGCCAGCTCCCGGGGACTAGCGGGGAACAGAGAGACCCAGTACTTC. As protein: CASSRGLAGNRETQYF.

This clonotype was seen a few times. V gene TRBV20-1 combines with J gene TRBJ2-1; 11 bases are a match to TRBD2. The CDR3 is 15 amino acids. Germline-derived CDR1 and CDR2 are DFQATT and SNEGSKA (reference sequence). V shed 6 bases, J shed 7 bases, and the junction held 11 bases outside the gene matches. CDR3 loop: CSAIIAGGRSNEQFF. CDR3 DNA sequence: TGCAGTGCCATCATAGCGGGAGGGAGGAGTAATGAGCAGTTCTTC.

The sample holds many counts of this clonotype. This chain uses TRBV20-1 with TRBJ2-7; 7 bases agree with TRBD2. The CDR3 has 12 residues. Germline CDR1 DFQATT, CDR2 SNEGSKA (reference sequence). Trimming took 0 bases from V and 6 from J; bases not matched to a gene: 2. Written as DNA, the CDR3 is TGCAGTGCTAGAGATACGGGAGGCGAGCAGTACTTC. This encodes CSARDTGGEQYF.

CDR3 protein: CASSGDRDYPNTEAFF. CDR3 nucleotides: TGTGCCAGCAGTGGGGACAGAGACTATCCGAACACTGAAGCTTTCTTT. V is TRBV2 and J is TRBJ1-1; TRBD1 matches 7 bases. J lost 1 base, V lost 4 bases, and 9 bases had no gene match. This CDR3 comprises 16 residues. The germline V gene encodes CDR1 SNHLY and CDR2 FYNNEI.

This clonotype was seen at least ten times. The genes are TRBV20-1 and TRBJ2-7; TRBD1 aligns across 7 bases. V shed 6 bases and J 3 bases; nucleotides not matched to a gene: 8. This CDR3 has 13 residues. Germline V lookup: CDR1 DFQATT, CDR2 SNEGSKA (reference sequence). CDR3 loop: CSATGAAYYEQYF. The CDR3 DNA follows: TGCAGTGCAACAGGGGCGGCCTACTACGAGCAGTACTTC.

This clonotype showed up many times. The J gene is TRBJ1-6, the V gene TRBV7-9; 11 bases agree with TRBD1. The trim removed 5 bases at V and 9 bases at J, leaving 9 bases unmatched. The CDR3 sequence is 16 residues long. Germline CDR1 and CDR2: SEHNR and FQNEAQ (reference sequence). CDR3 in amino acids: CASSTGQGAGSSPLHF. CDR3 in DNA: TGTGCCAGCAGCACCGGACAGGGGGCGGGCAGTTCACCCCTCCACTTT.

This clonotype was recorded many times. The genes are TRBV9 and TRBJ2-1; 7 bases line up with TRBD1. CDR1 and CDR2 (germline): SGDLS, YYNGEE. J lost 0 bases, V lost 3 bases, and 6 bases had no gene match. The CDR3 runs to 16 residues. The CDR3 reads CASSAQGVSSYNEQFF. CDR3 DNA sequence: TGTGCCAGCAGCGCGCAGGGGGTAAGCTCCTACAATGAGCAGTTCTTC.

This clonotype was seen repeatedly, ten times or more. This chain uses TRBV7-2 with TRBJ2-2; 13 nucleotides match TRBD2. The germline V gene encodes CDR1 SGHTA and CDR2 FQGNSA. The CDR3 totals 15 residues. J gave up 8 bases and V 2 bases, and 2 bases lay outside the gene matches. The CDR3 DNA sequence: TGTGCCAGCAGCTTAACTAGCGGGGGGGCGGGGGAGCTGTTTTTT. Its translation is CASSLTSGGAGELFF.

The CDR3 DNA sequence: TGTGCCAGCCCTGCCAACACTGAAGCTTTCTTT. This gives the protein CASPANTEAFF. The V gene is TRBV6-1, the J gene TRBJ1-1; D uncertain. The germline V and J ends were trimmed by 8 bases and 2 bases, with 6 bases remaining between them. Germline lookup yields CDR1 MNHNS and CDR2 SASEGT. The CDR3 totals 11 residues.

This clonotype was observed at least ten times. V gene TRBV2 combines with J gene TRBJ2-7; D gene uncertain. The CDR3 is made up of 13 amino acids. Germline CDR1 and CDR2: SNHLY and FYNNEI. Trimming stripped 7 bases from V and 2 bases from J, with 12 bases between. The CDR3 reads CASNPPVTYEQYF. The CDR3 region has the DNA TGTGCCAGCAACCCCCCGGTAACCTACGAGCAGTACTTC.

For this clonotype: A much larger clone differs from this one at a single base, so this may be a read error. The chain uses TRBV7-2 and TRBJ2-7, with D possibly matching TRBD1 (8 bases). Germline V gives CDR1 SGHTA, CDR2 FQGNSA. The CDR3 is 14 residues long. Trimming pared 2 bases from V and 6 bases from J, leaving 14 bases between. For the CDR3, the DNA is TGTGCCAGCAGCTTAAACAGGGGGGGGAGCGAGCAGTACTTC. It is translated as CASSLNRGGSEQYF.